This T cell receptor (beta chain) was documented in a study of T-cell reconstitution after alpha-beta-depleted transplantation in children. Germline CDR1 reads KGHDR; CDR2 reads SFDVKD. The V gene end was trimmed by 4 bases and the J gene end by 8 bases; junction bases not matched to a gene: 8. The CDR3 is made up of 14 amino acids. A TCRbeta library incorporating unique molecular identifiers was prepared. TCRdb independently ran MiXCR on the PCR reads; one entry per CDR3 protein. The repertoire includes 600,000 to 700,000 distinct CDR3 sequences, approximately 16% of them detected once, and around 0.96% sits in the top ten. In this sample, this clonotype turned up a few times.

Sequences were derived from PBMCs from the stem cell graft donor, sampled from the stem cell graft. The chain employs TRBV24-1 and TRBJ1-2, with TRBD1 matching 8 bases. This sequence was found in a human donor who donated a stem cell graft to a child with acute myeloid leukemia. CDR3 residues: CATSDSGTGGGYTF. The CDR3 nucleotides are TGTGCCACCAGTGACTCCGGGACAGGAGGCGGCTACACCTTC.